Below are 9 T cell receptor beta chains sequenced from a single sample in a study of blood T cell repertoires in COVID-19. Data came from immunoSEQ multiplex PCR; TCRdb stores just in-frame clones and leaves some out. The sample includes 60,000 to 85,000 clones, roughly 70% of them seen just once. Sequenced sample: peripheral blood. All receptors derive from a human donor with acute or convalescent COVID-19. The donor label of this sample is uncertain.

The gene calls are TRBV11-2 and TRBJ2-7, with 8 bases identical to TRBD2. This CDR3 is 14 amino acids long. Germline loops: CDR1 SGHAT, CDR2 FQNNGV. V dropped 5 bases and J dropped 2; count of bases not matched to a gene: 5. CDR3 protein: CASSPREGAYEQYV. As DNA, the CDR3 is TGTGCCAGCAGCCCCCGGGAGGGCGCCTACGAGCAGTACGTC.

The chain combines TRBV6-5 with TRBJ2-2; D unresolved. The CDR3 is 14 residues long. CDR1 is MNHEY, CDR2 SVGAGI, per germline. V shed 0 bases and J shed 7 bases, with 9 bases lying between them. CDR3 in amino acids: CASSYSSPVGELFF. CDR3 bases: TGTGCCAGCAGTTACTCGTCGCCGGTCGGGGAGCTGTTTTTT.

The CDR3 DNA follows: TGCGCCAGCAGCTCTATAGCGGGACCCACGTACGAGCAGTACTTC. This translates into CASSSIAGPTYEQYF. The J gene is TRBJ2-7, the V gene TRBV5-1; 8 bases line up with TRBD2. J lost 4 bases, V lost 3 bases, and 9 bases had no gene match. From germline, CDR1 is SGHRS and CDR2 YFSETQ. This CDR3 contains 15 residues. Supplemented by reference TRBV5-1 and TRBJ2-7, the full variable domain reads KAGVTQTPRYLIKTRGQQVTLSCSPISGHRSVSWYQQTPGQGLQFLFEYFSETQRNKGNFPGRFSGRQFSNSRSEMNVSTLELGDSALYLCASSSIAGPTYEQYFGPGTRLTVT.

This clone was detected ten times or more. The chain uses TRBV5-4 and TRBJ2-7; 7 bases line up with TRBD1. V lost 2 bases, J lost 3 bases, and 8 bases stayed unmatched. Germline values: CDR1 SGHNT, CDR2 YYREEE (reference sequence). CDR3 length: 15 amino acids. CDR3 sequence reads: CASSFGTASYYEQYF. CDR3 DNA: TGTGCCAGCAGCTTTGGGACAGCCTCATACTACGAGCAGTACTTC.

J is TRBJ2-3 and V is TRBV6-1; no clear D gene. This CDR3 region has 13 residues. The germline V gene encodes CDR1 MNHNS and CDR2 SASEGT. V lost 1 base and J 8 bases, leaving 10 bases between the germline ends. The CDR3 DNA reads as TGTGCCAGCAGTGAAGTGCCGGTTGGTACGCAGTATTTT. This sequence encodes CASSEVPVGTQYF.

The chain recombines TRBV5-6 with TRBJ2-7, with 15 positions matching TRBD2. V was clipped by 3 bases and J by 7 bases; unmatched bases: 8. Germline-derived CDR1 and CDR2 are SGHDT and YYEEEE. CDR3 length equals 16 residues. In DNA, the CDR3 is TGTGCCAGCAGCTCGAGGGGACTAGCGGGGGGTCGTGAGCAGTACGTC. Protein sequence: CASSSRGLAGGREQYV.

Only one count was recorded for this clone. This chain connects TRBV5-4 to TRBJ2-1; 7 bases fit TRBD2. The germline gives CDR1 SGHNT, CDR2 YYREEE (reference sequence). Unmatched junction bases numbered 17, after V lost 4 bases and J lost 4 bases. This CDR3 is built from 18 residues. As DNA, the CDR3 is TGTGCCAGCAGCCCGGGGGGTCGAGCGGGAAGTCGATACAATGAGCAGTTCTTC. Its translation is CASSPGGRAGSRYNEQFF.

The chain joins TRBV28 to TRBJ1-4; possibly TRBD1 for D (5 bases). Germline V gene lookup returns CDR1 MDHEN and CDR2 SYDVKM. The germline V and J ends were trimmed by 6 bases and 4 bases, with 18 bases remaining between them. This CDR3 comprises 16 residues. The CDR3 nucleotides are TGTGCCAGCAGCACCTCTACAGGCACCTATAATGAAAAACTGTTTTTT. Protein sequence: CASSTSTGTYNEKLFF.

The rearrangement uses TRBV12-3 or TRBV12-4 and TRBJ1-1, with D possibly being TRBD1 (5 bases). The CDR3 has 13 amino acids. The V and J ends lost 7 bases and 4 bases respectively, with 13 bases between them. Here the CDR3 reads CASISRVSTEAFF. The CDR3 region has the DNA TGTGCCAGCATTAGCAGGGTATCCACTGAAGCTTTCTTT.